These T cell receptor beta chains were read from a single sample in a study of cytomegalovirus exposure and HLA in healthy donors. Sequencing used immunoSEQ multiplex PCR; TCRdb keeps in-frame clones, though not all of them. This sample carries about 160,000 clones, roughly 91% of them seen once, and the ten largest clones take 4% to 5%. Sample: PBMCs. The origin of the receptors is a young man in good health and CMV-seropositive. Both conserved end residues are part of each CDR3. The D gene is left open where the match is weak. The size field is filled for only some rows; it gives once, few, many or a size class.

CDR3: CASGSGLAGLQETQYF; DNA: TGTGCTAGTGGTTCCGGACTAGCGGGCCTTCAAGAGACCCAGTACTTC; size: NA; J: TRBJ2-5; D: TRBD2; V: TRBV12-5
CDR3: CASSFTGTGANVLTF; DNA: TGCGCCAGCAGCTTTACAGGGACAGGGGCCAACGTCCTGACTTTC; size: NA; J: TRBJ2-6; D: NA; V: TRBV5-1
CDR3: CASSLWGRRGQGNTGELFF; DNA: TGTGCCAGCAGTTTATGGGGCCGGCGGGGACAGGGGAACACCGGGGAGCTGTTTTTT; size: NA; J: TRBJ2-2; D: TRBD1; V: TRBV28
CDR3: CASSQDRRGEGYNEQFF; DNA: TGCGCCAGCAGCCAAGATAGGCGGGGAGAGGGATACAATGAGCAGTTCTTC; size: NA; J: TRBJ2-1; D: NA; V: TRBV4-1
CDR3: CASSFTSGSTGELFF; DNA: TGTGCCAGCAGTTTCACTAGCGGGAGTACCGGGGAGCTGTTTTTT; size: few; J: TRBJ2-2; D: TRBD2; V: TRBV27
CDR3: CASSEPDRSSNQPQHF; DNA: TGTGCCAGCAGTGAGCCCGACAGGTCTAGCAATCAGCCCCAGCATTTT; size: once; J: TRBJ1-5; D: NA; V: TRBV6-1
CDR3: CASSVRGTANTEAFF; DNA: TGTGCCAGCAGTGTGCGTGGGACAGCGAACACTGAAGCTTTCTTT; size: NA; J: TRBJ1-1; D: TRBD1; V: TRBV2
CDR3: CASSAGTAYNEQFF; DNA: TGTGCCAGCAGCGCCGGGACAGCCTACAATGAGCAGTTCTTC; size: NA; J: TRBJ2-1; D: TRBD1; V: TRBV7-9
CDR3: CASSRGIGTEAFF; DNA: TGCGCCAGCAGCCGCGGGATAGGCACTGAAGCTTTCTTT; size: NA; J: TRBJ1-1; D: NA; V: TRBV4-1
CDR3: CASSYLGQGTQYF; DNA: TGTGCCAGCAGTTACCTGGGACAGGGGACCCAGTACTTC; size: NA; J: TRBJ2-5; D: TRBD1; V: TRBV6-6
CDR3: CSVEVRGGEQFF; DNA: TGCAGCGTTGAAGTTCGCGGGGGTGAGCAGTTCTTC; size: NA; J: TRBJ2-1; D: TRBD2; V: TRBV29-1